The 30 T cell receptor beta chains below were found in one sample sequenced in a study of T cell responses to AZD1222 COVID-19 vaccine. Using immunoSEQ multiplex PCR, the repertoire was profiled, and TCRdb retains in-frame clones only, with some absent. The sample holds about 150,000 clones; around 90% are singletons and the top ten take about 5.4%. Sequenced material: peripheral blood, taken 28 days after the second dose of the MenACWY control vaccine. These receptors originate from an adult who received the MenACWY meningococcal vaccine as a control.

This clone has just a few counts. The rearrangement links TRBV11-3 to TRBJ2-7, with D possibly being TRBD2 (6 bases). With 1 base removed from V and 6 bases from J, the gap between germline ends came to 16 bases. Germline lookup yields CDR1 SGHNT and CDR2 YENEEA. CDR3 length equals 15 residues. The CDR3 DNA is TGTGCCAGCAGCTTAGTCACGGGAGCAGGCACCGAGCAGTACTTC. Translating it yields CASSLVTGAGTEQYF.

This chain uses TRBV19 with TRBJ1-5; the D is unclear. Per the germline V gene, CDR1 is LNHDA and CDR2 is SQIVND (reference sequence). The germline V and J ends were trimmed by 7 bases and 5 bases, with 12 bases remaining between them. The CDR3 is made up of 13 amino acids. CDR3 amino acids: CASTLGWHQPQHF. For the CDR3, the DNA is TGTGCCAGTACGTTAGGGTGGCATCAGCCCCAGCATTTT.

The V and J genes are TRBV6-5 and TRBJ2-7, with TRBD2 matching over 9 bases. The CDR3 is made up of 14 amino acids. Germline V gene sequence: CDR1 MNHEY, CDR2 SVGAGI. With 6 bases clipped from V and 5 bases from J, the junction kept 8 bases outside the gene matches. CDR3 loop: CASSVTSGVNEQYF. CDR3 nucleotides: TGTGCCAGCAGCGTGACTAGCGGAGTGAACGAGCAGTACTTC.

The chain is built from TRBV7-9 and TRBJ2-3; D gene unclear. The CDR3 extends over 14 amino acids. The germline V gene has CDR1 SEHNR and CDR2 FQNEAQ (reference sequence). The ends were cut back, 5 bases at V and 0 bases at J, with 9 bases in the middle. The CDR3 sequence is CASSLSDSTDTQYF. The CDR3 DNA reads as TGTGCCAGCAGCCTTTCGGACAGCACAGATACGCAGTATTTT.

The gene calls are TRBV7-2 and TRBJ2-3; 13 positions agree with TRBD2. V shed 5 bases and J 4 bases; nucleotides not matched to a gene: 3. Germline V CDR1 and CDR2: SGHTA, FQGNSA. The length of the CDR3 is 15 residues. The CDR3 loop is CASSELAGGPDTQYF. CDR3 in DNA: TGTGCCAGCAGCGAACTAGCGGGAGGGCCAGATACGCAGTATTTT. The complete variable domain, with remaining parts taken from reference TRBV7-2 and TRBJ2-3, reads GAGVSQSPSNKVTEKGKDVELRCDPISGHTALYWYRQSLGQGLEFLIYFQGNSAPDKSGLPSDRFSAERTGGSVSTLTIQRTQQEDSAVYLCASSELAGGPDTQYFGPGTRLTVL.

The V gene is TRBV9, the J gene TRBJ1-2; no reliable D call. CDR1 is SGDLS and CDR2 is YYNGEE in the germline V gene. The germline V and J ends were trimmed by 0 bases and 0 bases, with 9 bases remaining between them. This CDR3 spans 15 amino acids. The CDR3 DNA reads TGTGCCAGCAGCGTAGAAGTAGTGGCTAACTATGGCTACACCTTC. It specifies CASSVEVVANYGYTF.

This sequence joins TRBV6-2 or TRBV6-3 and TRBJ2-7; D is undetermined. Germline CDR1 MNHEY, CDR2 SVGEGT. V lost 0 bases and J lost 4, with 4 bases in between. CDR3 length: 12 amino acids. This CDR3 reads CASSYSRYEQYF. In DNA, the CDR3 is TGTGCCAGCAGTTACTCGAGGTACGAGCAGTACTTC.

A word on this clone: Mismatch with germline at one junction end may stem from a read error. This rearrangement joins TRBV5-4 to TRBJ2-3; D may be TRBD1 or TRBD2 (6 bases each). Germline-derived CDR1 and CDR2 are SGHNT and YYREEE (reference sequence). This CDR3 region has 14 residues. For the CDR3, the DNA is TGTGCCAGCAGCCTGGGCCTAAGGGGGGATACACAGTATTTT. It specifies CASSLGLRGDTQYF.

The chain couples TRBV13 to TRBJ2-1, with D possibly being TRBD1 (8 bases). The CDR3 has 15 amino acids. V lost 1 base, J lost 5 bases, and 12 bases lay in between. In germline, CDR1 is PRHDT, CDR2 FYEKMQ (reference sequence). As DNA, the CDR3 is TGTGCCAGCAGCTTAGACAGGGGGGGACACAATGAGCAGTTCTTC. Protein product: CASSLDRGGHNEQFF.

This clone showed up just once. The chain employs TRBV24-1 and TRBJ2-1, with TRBD1 matching over 9 bases. Germline CDR1 is KGHDR and CDR2 is SFDVKD. The CDR3 contains 16 residues. The V segment lost 3 bases and the J segment 5 bases; nucleotides outside the gene matches: 7. The CDR3 nucleotides are TGTGCCACCAGTGATCCCGGGACAGGGAAAAACAATGAGCAGTTCTTC. It specifies CATSDPGTGKNNEQFF.

In its sample, this clone was seen once. The genes are TRBV18 and TRBJ2-5, with D maybe TRBD2 (7 bases). The CDR3 extends over 17 amino acids. Deletions cut 0 bases from V and 4 bases from J, with 18 bases between. Germline-derived CDR1 and CDR2 are KGHSH and LQKENI. CDR3 DNA sequence: TGTGCCAGCTCACCACCGGGGGGGCTCTTGACTCGAGAGACCCAGTACTTC. Translation: CASSPPGGLLTRETQYF.

The chain links TRBV29-1 to TRBJ1-1; 7 positions match TRBD1. The CDR3 extends over 15 amino acids. CDR1 is SQVTM, CDR2 ANQGSEA, per germline. The V segment lost 5 bases and the J segment 11 bases; nucleotides outside the gene matches: 20. The CDR3 DNA sequence: TGCAGCGTTCCAAAAACTAGGGACAGAACGAGTGGGGCTTTCTTT. It encodes CSVPKTRDRTSGAFF.

This chain links TRBV2 with TRBJ1-2; possible D gene TRBD1, 5 bases. The germline gives CDR1 SNHLY, CDR2 FYNNEI. Trimming stripped 6 bases from V and 4 bases from J, with 18 bases between. This CDR3 contains 15 residues. CDR3 sequence (DNA): TGTGCCAGCAGAGCAGGGTCCAGGGTTGGCTATGGCTACACCTTC. Its protein is CASRAGSRVGYGYTF.

The V and J genes are TRBV5-1 and TRBJ2-7; possibly TRBD1 or TRBD2 for D (5 bases each). Germline V CDR1 and CDR2: SGHRS, YFSETQ. Trimming took off 0 bases at V and 4 bases at J, with 17 bases between the two ends. The CDR3 runs to 16 residues. CDR3 residues: CASSLDSVWDGYEQYF. Written as DNA, the CDR3 is TGCGCCAGCAGCTTGGATTCTGTGTGGGACGGGTACGAGCAGTACTTC. The variable domain in full, completed from reference TRBV5-1 and TRBJ2-7, reads KAGVTQTPRYLIKTRGQQVTLSCSPISGHRSVSWYQQTPGQGLQFLFEYFSETQRNKGNFPGRFSGRQFSNSRSEMNVSTLELGDSALYLCASSLDSVWDGYEQYFGPGTRLTVT.

The chain couples TRBV19 to TRBJ1-1; D is unresolved. Germline V gene lookup returns CDR1 LNHDA and CDR2 SQIVND (reference sequence). Trimming stripped 3 bases from V and 5 bases from J, with 10 bases between. The CDR3 is 13 amino acids. The CDR3 reads CASSIAVGTEAFF. The DNA for the CDR3 is TGTGCCAGTAGTATCGCGGTCGGGACTGAAGCTTTCTTT.

CDR3: CASSSGALEAFF. CDR3 in DNA: TGTGCCAGCAGTTCGGGGGCTCTTGAAGCTTTCTTT. The V and J genes are TRBV7-8 and TRBJ1-1; D possibly corresponds to TRBD1 (6 bases). Trimming shortened V by 6 bases and J by 7 bases, and 12 bases separated the two germline ends. Germline-derived CDR1 and CDR2 are SGHVS and FQNEAQ. The CDR3 consists of 12 residues.

The CDR3 DNA sequence: TGTGCCAGCTCACTTCAAGGGAGCTACGAGCAGTACTTC. Residues: CASSLQGSYEQYF. The J gene is TRBJ2-7, the V gene TRBV18, with D maybe TRBD2 (5 bases). Germline-derived CDR1 and CDR2 are KGHSH and LQKENI. CDR3 length: 13 residues. Trimming removed 4 bases at V and 3 bases at J, with 10 bases between.

CDR3 DNA sequence: TGCGCCAGCAGCCCAACAGGGGGCAGGTATGGCTACACCTTC. It is translated as CASSPTGGRYGYTF. The chain links TRBV4-3 to TRBJ1-2; 9 bases fit TRBD1. The V segment lost 4 bases and the J segment 5 bases; nucleotides outside the gene matches: 5. CDR1 and CDR2 from the germline V gene are LGHNA and YSLEER. This CDR3 has 14 amino acids.

Note on this clone: At one boundary the junction diverges from the germline segment, which might be a read error. This chain's CDR3 is CASSVEGLAGIYSEQFF. The CDR3 DNA reads as TGTGCCAGCAGCGTAGAAGGGCTAGCGGGGATCTACAGTGAGCAGTTCTTC. The chain uses TRBV9 and TRBJ2-1; 9 positions agree with TRBD2. Germline lookup yields CDR1 SGDLS and CDR2 YYNGEE. The CDR3 consists of 17 residues. The whole variable domain, remainder taken from reference TRBV9 and TRBJ2-1, is DSGVTQTPKHLITATGQRVTLRCSPRSGDLSVYWYQQSLDQGLQFLIQYYNGEERAKGNILERFSAQQFPDLHSELNLSSLELGDSALYFCASSVEGLAGIYSEQFFGPGTRLTVL.

The chain uses TRBV2 and TRBJ1-6; TRBD1 aligns across 7 bases. With V trimmed by 2 bases and J by 13 bases, 2 bases remained unmatched. The CDR3 runs to 12 residues. CDR1 is SNHLY, CDR2 FYNNEI, per germline. Here the CDR3 reads CASSEQGVPLHF. CDR3 nucleotide sequence: TGTGCCAGCAGTGAACAGGGGGTGCCCCTCCACTTT.

The rearrangement joins TRBV30 to TRBJ1-1; D gene uncertain. This CDR3 is built from 15 residues. The germline V gene encodes CDR1 GTSNPN and CDR2 SVGIG (reference sequence). The V end was cut by 0 bases, the J end by 0 bases, with 11 bases between. CDR3 in amino acids: CAWSVFGRLNTEAFF. In DNA form, the CDR3 reads TGTGCCTGGAGTGTATTTGGTAGATTGAACACTGAAGCTTTCTTT.

The J gene is TRBJ1-5, the V gene TRBV24-1; perhaps TRBD1 as D (5 bases). V dropped 4 bases and J dropped 15 bases, with 18 bases sitting between them. The CDR3 totals 13 residues. Germline CDR1 KGHDR, CDR2 SFDVKD. Here the CDR3 DNA reads TGTGCCACCAGTGAGGCCCCAGGGACGTCCTCGCATTTT. Translation gives CATSEAPGTSSHF.

In its sample, this clone was seen a few times. This rearrangement joins TRBV4-3 to TRBJ1-4; perhaps TRBD1 as D (6 bases). Germline V lookup: CDR1 LGHNA, CDR2 YSLEER. Trimming left V 2 bases short and J 4 bases short, with 8 bases between. CDR3 length: 14 amino acids. The CDR3 DNA follows: TGCGCCAGCAGCCAAAGGACAGATAATGAAAAACTGTTTTTT. This encodes CASSQRTDNEKLFF.

This chain joins TRBV19 and TRBJ1-1; 9 bases line up with TRBD1. Germline V CDR1 and CDR2: LNHDA, SQIVND (reference sequence). The CDR3 extends over 13 amino acids. Losses at the gene ends were 7 bases for V and 6 bases for J; bases not matched to a gene: 6. The CDR3 sequence: CASTLDRGAEAFF. In DNA, the CDR3 is TGTGCCAGTACCTTGGACAGGGGAGCTGAAGCTTTCTTT.

This chain joins TRBV18 and TRBJ2-7, with no clear D. Germline-derived CDR1 and CDR2 are KGHSH and LQKENI. V gave up 5 bases and J gave up 7 bases, with 12 bases separating them. The CDR3 runs to 12 residues. The CDR3 DNA sequence: TGTGCCAGCTCAGCCGGACCGCAAGAGCAGTACTTC. Its translation: CASSAGPQEQYF.

The J gene is TRBJ1-5, the V gene TRBV7-2, with D hard to call. V lost 4 bases to trimming and J lost 3 bases, with 10 bases between them. Germline V gives CDR1 SGHTA, CDR2 FQGNSA. This CDR3 comprises 14 residues. DNA for the CDR3: TGTGCCAGCAGCTCGACAAACCCCAATCAGCCCCAGCATTTT. It yields the protein CASSSTNPNQPQHF. Full variable domain (missing parts from reference TRBV7-2 and TRBJ1-5): GAGVSQSPSNKVTEKGKDVELRCDPISGHTALYWYRQSLGQGLEFLIYFQGNSAPDKSGLPSDRFSAERTGGSVSTLTIQRTQQEDSAVYLCASSSTNPNQPQHFGDGTRLSIL.

This clone came up once. The rearrangement uses TRBV11-3 and TRBJ1-2; the D gene is possibly TRBD1 (5 bases). Germline values: CDR1 SGHNT, CDR2 YENEEA. Trimming pared 5 bases from V and 5 bases from J, leaving 18 bases between. The CDR3 is 15 residues long. The CDR3 DNA is TGTGCCAGCAGCCCGGGACGGACCGACTCTTATGGCTACACCTTC. It specifies CASSPGRTDSYGYTF.

The chain couples TRBV4-3 to TRBJ2-1; a possible D gene is TRBD2 (6 bases). The CDR3 has 15 residues. V was trimmed by 0 bases and J by 14 bases, leaving 20 bases between them. Germline CDR1 reads LGHNA; CDR2 reads YSLEER. The chain's CDR3 is CASSQEAEGGSREFF. The CDR3, as DNA: TGCGCCAGCAGCCAAGAGGCGGAAGGAGGGTCTAGGGAGTTCTTC.

The genes are TRBV4-2 and TRBJ1-4; 9 bases are shared with TRBD1. The CDR3 runs to 17 residues. The V segment lost 0 bases and the J segment 6 bases; nucleotides outside the gene matches: 8. Germline CDR1 and CDR2: LGHNA and YNFKEQ. The CDR3 sequence is CASSQESDRGVYEKLFF. As DNA, the CDR3 is TGTGCCAGCAGCCAAGAGTCCGACAGGGGGGTATATGAAAAACTGTTTTTT.

On this clone: Other DNA sequences in the sample encode the same CDR3. The chain combines TRBV5-1 with TRBJ1-2, with 10 bases that match TRBD1. CDR1 and CDR2 from the germline V gene are SGHRS and YFSETQ. V lost 0 bases to trimming and J lost 3 bases; unmatched junction nucleotides: 5. The CDR3 covers 16 residues. CDR3 sequence: CASSLGQGARDYGYTF. The CDR3 DNA follows: TGCGCCAGCAGCTTGGGACAGGGGGCGCGGGACTATGGCTACACCTTC.